The text below deals with one T cell receptor beta chain. Its antigen is unknown. Isolation of CD4+ naive, central memory, regulatory and stem cell-like memory cells was achieved by sorting via CD45RO/CCR7/CD25/CD127/CD95/CD27. The data derive from a study of beta chain features in type 1 diabetes. Study-wide results and caveats: Shorter TCRB CDR3s, moderately but significantly so, were found in Type 1 diabetes patients in all four CD4+ subsets.

Per germline, CDR1 SEHNR and CDR2 FQNEAQ (reference sequence). With V trimmed by 7 bases and J by 4 bases, 11 bases remained unmatched. This CDR3 is built from 15 residues. The study reverse transcribed the entire isolated RNA, so it sequenced expressed TCRB transcripts. Libraries were prepared by immunoSEQ multiplex PCR; TCRdb keeps only in-frame clonotypes and omits some of them. The profile shows about 68,000 clones, roughly 50% of them singletons. The chain is built from TRBV7-9 and TRBJ1-2; 8 bases are shared with TRBD1. This TCR was sampled from a man younger than 45 with type 1 diabetes. Sample: central memory CD4+ T cells from blood. The CDR3 DNA is TGTGCCAGCACCCAGGGGGCGGTGACGAGCTATGGCTACACCTTC. Translated, it gives CASTQGAVTSYGYTF.